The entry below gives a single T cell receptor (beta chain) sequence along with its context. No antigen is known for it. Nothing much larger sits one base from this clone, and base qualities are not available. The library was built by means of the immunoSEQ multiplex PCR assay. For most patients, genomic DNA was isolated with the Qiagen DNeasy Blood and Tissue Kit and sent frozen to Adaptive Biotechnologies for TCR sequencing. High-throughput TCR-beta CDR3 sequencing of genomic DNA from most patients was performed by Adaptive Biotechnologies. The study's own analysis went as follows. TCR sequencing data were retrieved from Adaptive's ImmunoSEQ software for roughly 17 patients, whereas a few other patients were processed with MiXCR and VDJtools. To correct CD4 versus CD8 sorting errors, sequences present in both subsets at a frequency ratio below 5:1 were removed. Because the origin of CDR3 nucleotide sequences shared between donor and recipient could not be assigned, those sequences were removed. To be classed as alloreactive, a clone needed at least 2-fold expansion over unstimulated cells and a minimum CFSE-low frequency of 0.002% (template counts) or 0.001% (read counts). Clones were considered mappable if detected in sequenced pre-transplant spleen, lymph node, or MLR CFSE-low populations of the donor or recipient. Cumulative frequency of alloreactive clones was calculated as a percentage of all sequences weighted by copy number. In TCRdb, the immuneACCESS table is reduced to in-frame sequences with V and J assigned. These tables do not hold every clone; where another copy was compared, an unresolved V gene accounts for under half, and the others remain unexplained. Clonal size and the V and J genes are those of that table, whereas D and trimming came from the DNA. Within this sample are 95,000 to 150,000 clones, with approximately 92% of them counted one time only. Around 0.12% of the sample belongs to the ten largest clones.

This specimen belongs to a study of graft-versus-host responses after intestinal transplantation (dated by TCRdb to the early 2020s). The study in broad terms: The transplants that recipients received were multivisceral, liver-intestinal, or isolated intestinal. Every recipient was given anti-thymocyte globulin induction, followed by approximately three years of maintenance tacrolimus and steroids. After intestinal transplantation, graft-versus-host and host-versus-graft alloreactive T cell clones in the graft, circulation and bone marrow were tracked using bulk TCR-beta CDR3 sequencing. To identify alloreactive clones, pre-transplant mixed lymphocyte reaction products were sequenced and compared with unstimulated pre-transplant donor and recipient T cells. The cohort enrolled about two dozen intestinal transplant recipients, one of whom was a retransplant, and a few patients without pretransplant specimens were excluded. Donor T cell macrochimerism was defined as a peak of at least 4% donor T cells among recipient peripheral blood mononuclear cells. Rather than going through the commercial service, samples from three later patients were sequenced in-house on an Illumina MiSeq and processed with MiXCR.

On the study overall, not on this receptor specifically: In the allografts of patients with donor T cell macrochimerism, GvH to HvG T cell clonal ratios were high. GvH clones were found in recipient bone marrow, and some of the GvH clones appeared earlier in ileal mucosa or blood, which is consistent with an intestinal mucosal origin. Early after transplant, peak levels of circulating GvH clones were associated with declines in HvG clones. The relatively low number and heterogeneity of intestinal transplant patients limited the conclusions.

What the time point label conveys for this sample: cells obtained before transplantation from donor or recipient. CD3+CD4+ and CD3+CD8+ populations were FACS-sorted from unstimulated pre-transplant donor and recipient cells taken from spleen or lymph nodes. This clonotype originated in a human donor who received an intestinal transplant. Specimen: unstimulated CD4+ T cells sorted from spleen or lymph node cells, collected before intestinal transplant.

In nucleotides, the sequence is TGTGCCAGCAGTGGACGATGGACTGAAGCTTTCTTT. Its protein is CASSGRWTEAFF. The sequence links TRBV6-1 to TRBJ1-1, with the D gene not clear enough to name. Spanning cysteine to phenylalanine, the CDR3 consists of 12 amino acids. The retained sequence is limited to the CDR3, 36 bases, with the frame set at the first base. The germline V gene provides CDR1 MNHNS and CDR2 SASEGT. Relative to germline, V is 4 bases shorter and J is 5 bases shorter, with 8 bases between their ends.